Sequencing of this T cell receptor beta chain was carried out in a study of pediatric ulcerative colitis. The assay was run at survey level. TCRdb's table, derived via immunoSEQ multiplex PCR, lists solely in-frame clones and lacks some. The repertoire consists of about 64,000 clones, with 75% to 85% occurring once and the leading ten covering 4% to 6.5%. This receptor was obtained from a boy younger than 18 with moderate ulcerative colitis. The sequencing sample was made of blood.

CDR3 in DNA: TGTGCCAGCAGCCAACGGGCTGGGACTATCAGGGAGACCCAGTACTTC. Protein: CASSQRAGTIRETQYF. The rearrangement joins TRBV14 to TRBJ2-5; 7 nucleotides align to TRBD2. J was trimmed by 5 bases and V by 2 bases; bases with no gene match: 11. Germline V gene data show CDR1 as SGHDN and CDR2 as FVKESK. This CDR3 comprises 16 residues.